Given below is one T cell receptor (beta chain) in context. Treatment given: randomized to nivolumab then ipilimumab (arm A) or the reverse (arm B). The sample originates from a study of sequential checkpoint blockade in melanoma. Study summary: Randomization was 1:1 between first-line nivolumab→ipilimumab and ipilimumab→nivolumab. Both treatment sequences were followed by maintenance nivolumab.

Profiled with immunoSEQ multiplex PCR; TCRdb holds only in-frame clones, not every one. The repertoire consists of around 2,000 clones, with less than 65% occurring once and the leading ten covering 25% to 35%. The receptor was derived from a human patient with melanoma. Some clones in this sample may be carry-over from other donors' samples. This material consisted of CD8+ T cells sorted from blood (inferred from file names), taken from a patient given nivolumab and ipilimumab in sequence.

CDR3: CASSEFGLSYEQYF. The CDR3 nucleotides read TGTGCCAGCAGTGAATTCGGACTCTCCTACGAGCAGTACTTC. The rearrangement links TRBV6-1 to TRBJ2-7, with a possible D match to TRBD2 (5 bases). Deletions cut 2 bases from V and 0 bases from J, with 8 bases between. This CDR3 has 14 residues. Germline V lookup: CDR1 MNHNS, CDR2 SASEGT.